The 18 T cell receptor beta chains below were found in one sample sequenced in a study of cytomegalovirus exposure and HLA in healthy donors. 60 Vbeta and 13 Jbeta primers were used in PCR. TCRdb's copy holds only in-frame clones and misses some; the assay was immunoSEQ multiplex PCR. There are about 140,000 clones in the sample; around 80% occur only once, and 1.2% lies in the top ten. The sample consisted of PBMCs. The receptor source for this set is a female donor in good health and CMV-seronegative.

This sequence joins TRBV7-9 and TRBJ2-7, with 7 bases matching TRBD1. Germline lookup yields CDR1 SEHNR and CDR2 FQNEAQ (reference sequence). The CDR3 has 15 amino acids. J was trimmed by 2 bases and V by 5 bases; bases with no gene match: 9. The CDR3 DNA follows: TGTGCCAGCAGCCCCAGACAGGGTATCACCTACGAGCAGTACTTC. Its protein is CASSPRQGITYEQYF.

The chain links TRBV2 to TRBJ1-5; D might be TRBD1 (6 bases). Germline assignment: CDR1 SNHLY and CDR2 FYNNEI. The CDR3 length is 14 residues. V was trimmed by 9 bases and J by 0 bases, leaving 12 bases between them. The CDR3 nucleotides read TGTGCCAGTCGGGACAACCCTAGCAATCAGCCCCAGCATTTT. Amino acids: CASRDNPSNQPQHF.

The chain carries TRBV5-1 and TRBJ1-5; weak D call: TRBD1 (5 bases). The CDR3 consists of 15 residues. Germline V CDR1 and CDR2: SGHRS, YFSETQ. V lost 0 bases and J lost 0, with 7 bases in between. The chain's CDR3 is CASSLGQNSNQPQHF. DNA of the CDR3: TGCGCCAGCAGCTTGGGACAGAATAGCAATCAGCCCCAGCATTTT.

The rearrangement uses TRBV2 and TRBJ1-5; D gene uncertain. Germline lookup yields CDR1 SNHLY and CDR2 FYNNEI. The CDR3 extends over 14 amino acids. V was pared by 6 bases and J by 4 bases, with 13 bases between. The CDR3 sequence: CASREVEGNQPQHF. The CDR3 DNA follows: TGTGCCAGCAGGGAGGTTGAGGGTAATCAGCCCCAGCATTTT. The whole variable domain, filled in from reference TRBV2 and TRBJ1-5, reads EPEVTQTPSHQVTQMGQEVILRCVPISNHLYFYWYRQILGQKVEFLVSFYNNEISEKSEIFDDQFSVERPDGSNFTLKIRSTKLEDSAMYFCASREVEGNQPQHFGDGTRLSIL.

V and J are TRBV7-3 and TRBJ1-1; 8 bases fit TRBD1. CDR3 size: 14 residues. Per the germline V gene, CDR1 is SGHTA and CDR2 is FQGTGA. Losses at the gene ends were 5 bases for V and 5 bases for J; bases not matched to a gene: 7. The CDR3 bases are TGTGCCAGCAGCCCGGGACAGGTTGGGACTGAAGCTTTCTTT. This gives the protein CASSPGQVGTEAFF.

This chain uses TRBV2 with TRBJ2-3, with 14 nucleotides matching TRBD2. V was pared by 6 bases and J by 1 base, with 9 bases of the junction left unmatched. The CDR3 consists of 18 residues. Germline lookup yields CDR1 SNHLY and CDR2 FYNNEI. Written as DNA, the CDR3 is TGTGCCAGCAGACCCGGGACTAGCGGGAGTAGCGGCACAGATACGCAGTATTTT. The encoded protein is CASRPGTSGSSGTDTQYF.

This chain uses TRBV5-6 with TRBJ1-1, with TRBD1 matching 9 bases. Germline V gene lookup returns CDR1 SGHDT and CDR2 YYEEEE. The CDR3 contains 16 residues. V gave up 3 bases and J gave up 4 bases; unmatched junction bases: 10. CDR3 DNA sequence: TGTGCCAGCAGCTCGCCAGGGGACAGGGCGGGCACTGAAGCTTTCTTT. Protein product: CASSSPGDRAGTEAFF.

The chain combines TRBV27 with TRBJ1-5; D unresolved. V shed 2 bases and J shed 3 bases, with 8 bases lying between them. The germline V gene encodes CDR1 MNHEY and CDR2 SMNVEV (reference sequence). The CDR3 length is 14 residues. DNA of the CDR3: TGTGCCAGCAGTTTAGCCGACAACAATCAGCCCCAGCATTTT. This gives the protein CASSLADNNQPQHF.

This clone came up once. The CDR3 is CASSLGELDSGANVLTF. In DNA form, the CDR3 reads TGCGCCAGCAGCTTAGGGGAATTAGACTCTGGGGCCAACGTCCTGACTTTC. The chain recombines TRBV5-1 with TRBJ2-6; tentatively, D is TRBD1 (5 bases). Per the germline V gene, CDR1 is SGHRS and CDR2 is YFSETQ. V lost 2 bases and J lost 0, with 12 bases in between. The CDR3 spans 17 residues.

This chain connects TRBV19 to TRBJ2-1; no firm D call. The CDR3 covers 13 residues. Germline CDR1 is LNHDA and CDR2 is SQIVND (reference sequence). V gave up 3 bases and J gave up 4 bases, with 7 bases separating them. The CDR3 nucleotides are TGTGCCAGTAGTATTCCTCCGTACAATGAGCAGTTCTTC. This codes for CASSIPPYNEQFF.

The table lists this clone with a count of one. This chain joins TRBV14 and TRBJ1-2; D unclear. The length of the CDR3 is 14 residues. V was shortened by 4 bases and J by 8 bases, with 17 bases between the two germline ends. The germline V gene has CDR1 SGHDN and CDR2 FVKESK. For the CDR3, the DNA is TGTGCCAGCAGCCCAGCGGGAGGGATATGGGGCTACACCTTC. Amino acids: CASSPAGGIWGYTF.

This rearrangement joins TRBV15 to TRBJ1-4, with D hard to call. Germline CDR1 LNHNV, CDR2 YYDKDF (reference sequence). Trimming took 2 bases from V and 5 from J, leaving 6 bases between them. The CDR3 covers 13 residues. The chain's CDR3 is CATSRQWNEKLFF. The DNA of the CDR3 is TGTGCCACCAGCAGACAGTGGAATGAAAAACTGTTTTTT.

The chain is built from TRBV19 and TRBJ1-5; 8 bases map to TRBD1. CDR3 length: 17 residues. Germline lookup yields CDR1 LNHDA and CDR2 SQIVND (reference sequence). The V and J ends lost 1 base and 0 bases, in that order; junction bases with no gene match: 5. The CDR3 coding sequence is TGTGCCAGTAGTATAGCCGGCAGGGGGCGTAGCAATCAGCCCCAGCATTTT. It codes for CASSIAGRGRSNQPQHF.

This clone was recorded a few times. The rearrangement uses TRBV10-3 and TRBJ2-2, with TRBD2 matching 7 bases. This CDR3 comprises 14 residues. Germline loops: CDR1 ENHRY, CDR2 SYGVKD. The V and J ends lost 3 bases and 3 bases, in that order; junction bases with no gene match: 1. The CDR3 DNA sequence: TGTGCCATCAGTGATGGGGGGGACACCGGGGAGCTGTTTTTT. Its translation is CAISDGGDTGELFF.

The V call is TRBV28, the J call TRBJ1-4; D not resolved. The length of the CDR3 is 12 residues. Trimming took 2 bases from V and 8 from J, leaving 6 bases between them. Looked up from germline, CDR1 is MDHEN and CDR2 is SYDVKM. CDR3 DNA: TGTGCCAGCAGTTTAGCGCGCGAAAAACTGTTTTTT. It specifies CASSLAREKLFF.

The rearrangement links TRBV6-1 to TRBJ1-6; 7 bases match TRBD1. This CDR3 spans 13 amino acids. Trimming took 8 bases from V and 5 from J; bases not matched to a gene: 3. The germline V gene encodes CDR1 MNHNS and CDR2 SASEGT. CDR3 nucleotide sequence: TGTGCCAGCCCCGGGACAGATAATTCACCCCTCCACTTT. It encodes CASPGTDNSPLHF.

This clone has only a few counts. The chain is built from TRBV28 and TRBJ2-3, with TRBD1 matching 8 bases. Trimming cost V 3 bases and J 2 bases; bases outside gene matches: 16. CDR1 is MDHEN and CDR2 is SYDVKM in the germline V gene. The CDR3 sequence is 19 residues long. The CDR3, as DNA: TGTGCCAGCAGTTTGAGGAGGGGCCGACAGGGGCGTATCACAGATACGCAGTATTTT. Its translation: CASSLRRGRQGRITDTQYF.

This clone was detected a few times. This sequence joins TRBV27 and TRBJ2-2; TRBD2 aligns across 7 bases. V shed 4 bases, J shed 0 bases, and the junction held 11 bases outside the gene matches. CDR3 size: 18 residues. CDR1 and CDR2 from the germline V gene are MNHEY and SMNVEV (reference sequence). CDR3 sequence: CASSSNRLAGANTGELFF. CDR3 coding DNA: TGTGCCAGCAGTTCGAACCGACTCGCGGGGGCGAACACCGGGGAGCTGTTTTTT.